These 21 T cell receptor beta chains originate from one sample sequenced in a study of blood T cell repertoires in COVID-19. Profiling relied on immunoSEQ multiplex PCR, and the TCRdb table lists in-frame clones only, not all of them. The table lists over 350,000 clones, around nine tenths of them singletons. The sequenced sample consisted of peripheral blood. The receptor source for this set is a woman in her twenties or thirties with acute or convalescent COVID-19.

This clone has just one count. The rearrangement links TRBV9 to TRBJ1-4; possible D gene TRBD1, 5 bases. This CDR3 is 15 amino acids long. Trimming pared 4 bases from V and 4 bases from J, leaving 14 bases between. The germline CDR1 and CDR2 sequences are SGDLS and YYNGEE. The CDR3 loop is CASSKTGGLNEKLFF. The CDR3, as DNA: TGTGCCAGCAGCAAAACAGGTGGTCTTAATGAAAAACTGTTTTTT.

The chain carries TRBV5-1 and TRBJ2-3; D gene uncertain. V was clipped by 0 bases and J by 0 bases, with 8 bases between them. This CDR3 contains 15 residues. Looked up from germline, CDR1 is SGHRS and CDR2 is YFSETQ. Here the CDR3 reads CASSLELRSTDTQYF. The CDR3 DNA sequence: TGCGCCAGCAGCTTGGAATTGAGGAGCACAGATACGCAGTATTTT.

The J gene is TRBJ1-1, the V gene TRBV24-1; TRBD1 aligns across 7 bases. Germline V gives CDR1 KGHDR, CDR2 SFDVKD. The length of the CDR3 is 16 residues. The junction had 8 bases not matched to a gene; V was cut back by 3 bases and J by 2 bases. The CDR3 DNA reads TGTGCCACCAGTGATCGAAAACAGGGGCCAAACACTGAAGCTTTCTTT. Translation: CATSDRKQGPNTEAFF.

The chain joins TRBV18 to TRBJ2-7, with 8 bases lining up with TRBD2. CDR1 KGHSH and CDR2 LQKENI come from the germline V gene. Losses at the gene ends were 2 bases for V and 2 bases for J; bases not matched to a gene: 5. CDR3 size: 15 residues. The DNA for the CDR3 is TGTGCCAGCTCACCATCGGGGGGGGGCCCCTACGAGCAGTACTTC. Its protein product is CASSPSGGGPYEQYF.

This chain uses TRBV13 with TRBJ2-3; D perhaps matches TRBD2 (7 bases). This CDR3 comprises 14 residues. V lost 1 base, J lost 8 bases, and 13 bases lay in between. Germline CDR1 PRHDT, CDR2 FYEKMQ (reference sequence). CDR3 in DNA: TGTGCCAGCAGCTTAGTAGGGGGAGGGGTTACGCAGTATTTT. This codes for CASSLVGGGVTQYF.

This chain links TRBV5-5 with TRBJ1-4; D possibly corresponds to TRBD1 (5 bases). The CDR3 covers 15 residues. Deletions cut 4 bases from V and 8 bases from J, with 18 bases between. The germline V gene encodes CDR1 SGHKS and CDR2 YYEKEE (reference sequence). The CDR3 reads CASSPLGGIREKLFF. CDR3 DNA sequence: TGTGCCAGCAGCCCGTTGGGGGGGATCAGGGAAAAACTGTTTTTT.

This chain links TRBV12-5 with TRBJ1-1; D may be TRBD1 (6 bases). Between the trimmed V and J ends, which lost 3 bases and 0 bases, there was a span of 26 bases. Germline V gene sequence: CDR1 LGHNT, CDR2 FRNRAP. The CDR3 contains 20 residues. CDR3 in DNA: TGTGCTAGTGGTTTTTTCGTGCAGGGGACCCGGGATGACATGAACACTGAAGCTTTCTTT. Its translation is CASGFFVQGTRDDMNTEAFF. Full variable domain (missing parts from reference TRBV12-5 and TRBJ1-1): DARVTQTPRHKVTEMGQEVTMRCQPILGHNTVFWYRQTMMQGLELLAYFRNRAPLDDSGMPKDRFSAEMPDATLATLKIQPSEPRDSAVYFCASGFFVQGTRDDMNTEAFFGQGTRLTVV.

The gene calls are TRBV11-2 and TRBJ2-3; no definite D call. V gave up 2 bases and J gave up 3 bases, with 21 bases separating them. Per germline, CDR1 SGHAT and CDR2 FQNNGV. There are 18 residues in the CDR3. Here the CDR3 reads CASSLRPLGRSWTDTQYF. As DNA, the CDR3 is TGTGCCAGCAGCTTACGCCCTCTTGGTCGGAGTTGGACAGATACGCAGTATTTT.

The chain is built from TRBV4-1 and TRBJ2-7; D is perhaps TRBD1 (7 bases). From germline, CDR1 is MGHRA and CDR2 YSYEKL. This CDR3 comprises 17 residues. Trimming left V 5 bases short and J 3 bases short, with 23 bases between. CDR3 sequence reads: CASSDHQGGRGGYEQYF. CDR3 bases: TGCGCCAGCAGCGACCACCAGGGGGGCCGAGGGGGCTACGAGCAGTACTTC.

This clone was detected a few times. The V gene is TRBV5-6, the J gene TRBJ2-7; D may be TRBD2 (6 bases). Germline V gene sequence: CDR1 SGHDT, CDR2 YYEEEE. Trimming took 4 bases from V and 3 from J, leaving 11 bases between them. CDR3 size: 13 residues. The CDR3 here is CASSPGTVYEQYF. CDR3 nucleotide sequence: TGTGCCAGCAGCCCCGGGACTGTCTACGAGCAGTACTTC.

The chain recombines TRBV19 with TRBJ2-5; D might be TRBD1 (6 bases). From germline, CDR1 is LNHDA and CDR2 SQIVND (reference sequence). Trimming stripped 6 bases from V and 1 base from J, with 12 bases between. This CDR3 has 14 amino acids. The chain's CDR3 is CASSPQGRQETQYF. As DNA, the CDR3 is TGTGCCAGTAGCCCCCAGGGGCGCCAAGAGACCCAGTACTTC.

V is TRBV2 and J is TRBJ1-1, with 7 positions matching TRBD1. In germline, CDR1 is SNHLY, CDR2 FYNNEI. The CDR3 runs to 13 residues. V lost 7 bases to trimming and J lost 1 base; unmatched junction nucleotides: 3. The CDR3 bases are TGTGCCAGCATTCGGGACAGGAACACTGAAGCTTTCTTT. Protein sequence: CASIRDRNTEAFF.

The chain links TRBV6-5 to TRBJ1-3; D might be TRBD1 (5 bases). The CDR3 has 15 amino acids. CDR1 and CDR2 from the germline V gene are MNHEY and SVGAGI. The germline V and J ends were trimmed by 5 bases and 0 bases, with 11 bases remaining between them. The CDR3 sequence is CASSMPGGSGNTIYF. The CDR3 DNA sequence: TGTGCCAGCAGTATGCCCGGGGGCTCTGGAAACACCATATATTTT.

The chain has TRBV29-1 and TRBJ2-5, with a weak D call TRBD2 (6 bases). Germline V gene sequence: CDR1 SQVTM, CDR2 ANQGSEA. V shed 5 bases and J shed 5 bases, with 27 bases lying between them. The CDR3 has 17 residues. The CDR3 nucleotides read TGCAGCGTTTCCCCAACGAGGAGGCGGGGCTTTGGGGAGACCCAGTACTTC. Its translation: CSVSPTRRRGFGETQYF.

The chain carries TRBV29-1 and TRBJ1-2; the D is unclear. The CDR3 is 13 residues long. Germline CDR1 reads SQVTM; CDR2 reads ANQGSEA. Between the trimmed V and J ends, which lost 4 bases and 3 bases, there was a span of 12 bases. For the CDR3, the DNA is TGCAGCGTTGTCGACGAGAGGGACTATGGCTACACCTTC. This sequence encodes CSVVDERDYGYTF.

The J gene is TRBJ1-1, the V gene TRBV5-4; TRBD1 might be the D (6 bases). CDR1 is SGHNT and CDR2 is YYREEE in the germline V gene (reference sequence). This CDR3 has 15 residues. With 4 bases removed from V and 3 bases from J, the gap between germline ends came to 16 bases. CDR3 in amino acids: CASSAGRGADTEAFF. The DNA for the CDR3 is TGTGCCAGCAGCGCCGGGCGGGGGGCTGACACTGAAGCTTTCTTT.

As regards this clone: This specimen includes other DNA sequences encoding the same CDR3. The chain carries TRBV11-2 and TRBJ1-2; 9 bases align to TRBD1. The ends lost 5 bases at V and 5 bases at J; junction bases unmatched: 3. This CDR3 is built from 13 residues. CDR1 is SGHAT and CDR2 is FQNNGV in the germline V gene. DNA of the CDR3: TGTGCCAGCAGCCCCGGACAGGGGTATGGCTACACCTTC. It translates to CASSPGQGYGYTF.

The count of this clone is one. V gene TRBV2 combines with J gene TRBJ2-1; a possible D gene is TRBD1 (6 bases). V lost 6 bases, J lost 2 bases, and 14 bases lay in between. There are 15 residues in the CDR3. CDR1 is SNHLY and CDR2 is FYNNEI in the germline V gene. The CDR3 DNA is TGTGCCAGCAGAGACGACAGGAGAACCTACAATGAGCAGTTCTTC. It is translated as CASRDDRRTYNEQFF. Full variable domain (missing parts from reference TRBV2 and TRBJ2-1): EPEVTQTPSHQVTQMGQEVILRCVPISNHLYFYWYRQILGQKVEFLVSFYNNEISEKSEIFDDQFSVERPDGSNFTLKIRSTKLEDSAMYFCASRDDRRTYNEQFFGPGTRLTVL.

The chain joins TRBV27 to TRBJ2-6; TRBD1 is a possible D gene (5 bases). Germline values: CDR1 MNHEY, CDR2 SMNVEV (reference sequence). The CDR3 consists of 15 residues. V lost 4 bases to trimming and J lost 4 bases, with 11 bases between them. The DNA for the CDR3 is TGTGCCAGCAGTTCATGGGGCTCCGGGGCCAACGTCCTGACTTTC. This translates into CASSSWGSGANVLTF.

This sequence joins TRBV19 and TRBJ1-1; tentatively, D is TRBD1 (5 bases). Germline CDR1 and CDR2: LNHDA and SQIVND (reference sequence). This CDR3 has 14 amino acids. V shed 7 bases and J shed 0 bases, with 12 bases lying between them. The CDR3 nucleotides are TGTGCCAGTAACTCGCCAGGGATGAACACTGAAGCTTTCTTT. It translates to CASNSPGMNTEAFF.

This chain links TRBV3-1 (or the pseudogene TRBV3-2) with TRBJ2-7; a weak D match, TRBD1 (5 bases). Germline loops: CDR1 LGHDT, CDR2 YNNKEL (reference sequence). Trimming shortened V by 3 bases and J by 12 bases, and 12 bases separated the two germline ends. The CDR3 is made up of 11 amino acids. CDR3 region: CASSQGPQLYF. CDR3 sequence (DNA): TGTGCCAGCAGCCAGGGGCCCCAGCTGTACTTC.